Each of the 10 T cell receptor beta chains below was sequenced from the same sample in a study of T-cell reconstitution after alpha-beta-depleted transplantation in children. Preparation of the TCRbeta library involved a method that used unique molecular identifiers. MiXCR, run by TCRdb on the PCR reads, gives a single entry per CDR3 protein. Of roughly 570,000 distinct CDR3 sequences in the sample, 27% are singletons; the top ten hold 30% to 45%. Sequencing was performed on PBMCs, taken before TCRalphabeta/CD19-depleted stem cell transplant. The receptor set was obtained from a boy under two years old with Wiskott-Aldrich syndrome, due to receive a stem cell transplant.

This chain joins TRBV5-1 and TRBJ2-7, with TRBD2 matching over 7 bases. The CDR3 extends over 15 amino acids. Trimming cost V 4 bases and J 0 bases; bases outside gene matches: 7. Germline V gene lookup returns CDR1 SGHRS and CDR2 YFSETQ. CDR3 DNA: TGCGCCAGCAGCGTCACGGGACTACACTCCTACGAGCAGTACTTC. This gives the protein CASSVTGLHSYEQYF.

This sequence joins TRBV5-1 and TRBJ1-2; no definite D call. The germline V and J ends were trimmed by 1 base and 0 bases, with 13 bases remaining between them. Germline V gene lookup returns CDR1 SGHRS and CDR2 YFSETQ. The CDR3 consists of 16 residues. The CDR3 reads CASSLMGAEANYGYTF. The CDR3 DNA is TGCGCCAGCAGCTTGATGGGTGCCGAAGCTAACTATGGCTACACCTTC.

There are a few counts of this clonotype. V usage is TRBV7-2 and J usage is TRBJ2-1; D remains unclear. Trimming took 1 base from V and 2 from J, leaving 12 bases between them. Germline-derived CDR1 and CDR2 are SGHTA and FQGNSA. The CDR3 length is 16 residues. The CDR3 is CASSLGVLETYNEQFF. CDR3 nucleotides: TGTGCCAGCAGCTTAGGGGTACTTGAAACCTACAATGAGCAGTTCTTC.

The chain is built from TRBV5-1 and TRBJ2-3; D gene uncertain. Trimming stripped 0 bases from V and 2 bases from J, with 7 bases between. This CDR3 has 14 amino acids. Per germline, CDR1 SGHRS and CDR2 YFSETQ. The CDR3 protein is CASSLVGFTDTQYF. The CDR3 DNA sequence: TGCGCCAGCAGCTTGGTTGGGTTCACAGATACGCAGTATTTT.

The J gene is TRBJ1-2, the V gene TRBV2; the D gene is possibly TRBD1 (5 bases). V lost 3 bases, J lost 4 bases, and 12 bases lay in between. This CDR3 has 14 residues. Germline V lookup: CDR1 SNHLY, CDR2 FYNNEI. As DNA, the CDR3 is TGTGCCAGCAGTGACGGGCAGGGAGGCTATGGCTACACCTTC. It encodes CASSDGQGGYGYTF.

The chain combines TRBV19 with TRBJ1-4, with a weak D call TRBD1 (6 bases). The CDR3 loop spans 13 amino acids. V was trimmed by 8 bases and J by 5 bases, leaving 12 bases between them. Germline V gene lookup returns CDR1 LNHDA and CDR2 SQIVND (reference sequence). The CDR3 region is CASSGTQNEKLFF. CDR3 coding DNA: TGTGCCAGTTCCGGGACACAGAATGAAAAACTGTTTTTT. The full variable domain, with the rest looked up from reference TRBV19 and TRBJ1-4, is DGGITQSPKYLFRKEGQNVTLSCEQNLNHDAMYWYRQDPGQGLRLIYYSQIVNDFQKGDIAEGYSVSREKKESFPLTVTSAQKNPTAFYLCASSGTQNEKLFFGSGTQLSVL.

This chain connects TRBV19 to TRBJ1-5; D unclear. CDR1 LNHDA and CDR2 SQIVND come from the germline V gene (reference sequence). This CDR3 has 13 residues. V lost 5 bases and J 7 bases, leaving 12 bases between the germline ends. Here the CDR3 DNA reads TGTGCCAGTAGTGAAGGCCGTAGCCAGCCCCAGCATTTT. Its protein is CASSEGRSQPQHF. Based on the CDR3 plus reference TRBV19 and TRBJ1-5, the full variable domain is DGGITQSPKYLFRKEGQNVTLSCEQNLNHDAMYWYRQDPGQGLRLIYYSQIVNDFQKGDIAEGYSVSREKKESFPLTVTSAQKNPTAFYLCASSEGRSQPQHFGDGTRLSIL.

This clonotype was recorded a few times. The chain employs TRBV5-1 and TRBJ2-1, with D uncertain. Looked up from germline, CDR1 is SGHRS and CDR2 is YFSETQ. This CDR3 contains 17 residues. With 0 bases removed from V and 4 bases from J, the gap between germline ends came to 17 bases. The CDR3 DNA reads as TGCGCCAGCAGCTTGGAAGGGCACTCACTGATGTACAATGAGCAGTTCTTC. Its translation is CASSLEGHSLMYNEQFF. Full variable domain (rest looked up from reference TRBV5-1 and TRBJ2-1): KAGVTQTPRYLIKTRGQQVTLSCSPISGHRSVSWYQQTPGQGLQFLFEYFSETQRNKGNFPGRFSGRQFSNSRSEMNVSTLELGDSALYLCASSLEGHSLMYNEQFFGPGTRLTVL.

This clonotype came up a few times. This chain connects TRBV11-2 to TRBJ2-3; D unclear. Trimming left V 4 bases short and J 7 bases short, with 18 bases between. The CDR3 spans 15 residues. Germline assignment: CDR1 SGHAT and CDR2 FQNNGV. CDR3 bases: TGTGCCAGCAGCTCCCAAAGGAATCCCGGTAATACGCAGTATTTT. Translated, it gives CASSSQRNPGNTQYF. Together with reference TRBV11-2 and TRBJ2-3, the CDR3 gives the full variable domain: EAGVAQSPRYKIIEKRQSVAFWCNPISGHATLYWYQQILGQGPKLLIQFQNNGVVDDSQLPKDRFSAERLKGVDSTLKIQPAKLEDSAVYLCASSSQRNPGNTQYFGPGTRLTVL.

V usage is TRBV5-5 and J usage is TRBJ2-2; D unclear. This CDR3 is built from 16 residues. The germline V and J ends were trimmed by 1 base and 0 bases, with 10 bases remaining between them. The germline gives CDR1 SGHKS, CDR2 YYEKEE (reference sequence). The DNA for the CDR3 is TGTGCCAGCAGCTTGTTCGGTCACGCGAACACCGGGGAGCTGTTTTTT. Protein sequence: CASSLFGHANTGELFF.